The 13 T cell receptor beta chains below come from one sample, sequenced in a study of post-analysis software for immune sequencing data. Unique molecular identifiers had been added to the TCR beta cDNA libraries. TCRdb passed the PCR reads through MiXCR, listing each CDR3 protein once. The sample holds 450,000 to 650,000 distinct CDR3 sequences, 44% seen once. Their target antigens are unknown. General study points: When patients were compared with controls, a handful of TRBV segments were more frequent, TRBV5-6, TRBV5-1 and TRBV20-1 among them.

The sequenced sample was blood. These receptors were taken from a girl aged 10 to 17 with multiple sclerosis.

As for this clonotype: A read error may produce the germline difference seen at one junction end. V gene TRBV5-1 combines with J gene TRBJ1-1; D is ambiguous. The CDR3 contains 15 residues. Germline-derived CDR1 and CDR2 are SGHRS and YFSETQ. CDR3 nucleotide sequence: TGCGCCGGCAGCCCCCCCAACCCGGCGAACACTGAGGCTTTCTTT. It translates to CAGSPPNPANTEAFF.

This clonotype was counted only a few times. The chain uses TRBV10-3 and TRBJ2-1; TRBD2 matches at 11 bases. Germline assignment: CDR1 ENHRY and CDR2 SYGVKD. With 2 bases clipped from V and 9 bases from J, the junction kept 3 bases outside the gene matches. The CDR3 runs to 14 residues. CDR3 nucleotide sequence: TGTGCCATCAGTGAGGGGGGACTAGCGGCTGAGCAGTTCTTC. Its protein product is CAISEGGLAAEQFF.

V and J are TRBV7-2 and TRBJ2-1; no clear D. This CDR3 is 13 amino acids long. V was clipped by 5 bases and J by 4 bases, with 9 bases between them. The germline V gene encodes CDR1 SGHTA and CDR2 FQGNSA. CDR3 amino acids: CASSPTPYNEQFF. In DNA, the CDR3 is TGTGCCAGCAGCCCTACACCGTACAATGAGCAGTTCTTC.

This clonotype was counted only a few times. CDR3 in amino acids: CSAGWGAGRGQYF. CDR3 bases: TGCAGTGCTGGTTGGGGCGCTGGACGGGGGCAGTACTTC. The V and J genes are TRBV20-1 and TRBJ2-4, with a possible D match to TRBD2 (6 bases). This CDR3 spans 13 amino acids. Trimming stripped 5 bases from V and 13 bases from J, with 21 bases between. CDR1 and CDR2 from the germline V gene are DFQATT and SNEGSKA (reference sequence).

This clonotype was counted between two and nine times. V is TRBV30 and J is TRBJ2-7; no clear D. V shed 5 bases and J shed 6 bases, with 14 bases lying between them. The length of the CDR3 is 12 residues. Germline lookup yields CDR1 GTSNPN and CDR2 SVGIG (reference sequence). CDR3 sequence (DNA): TGTGCCTGGGAGCACCTTGTAGGCGAGCAGTACTTC. This codes for CAWEHLVGEQYF.

The chain employs TRBV18 and TRBJ2-7; 10 nucleotides agree with TRBD1. CDR3 length: 16 amino acids. The germline gives CDR1 KGHSH, CDR2 LQKENI. Trimming cost V 0 bases and J 2 bases; bases outside gene matches: 4. The CDR3 nucleotides read TGTGCCAGCTCACCACCGGGGACAGGGGCCACCTACGAGCAGTACTTC. Amino acids: CASSPPGTGATYEQYF.

This rearrangement joins TRBV20-1 to TRBJ2-1, with TRBD2 identical over 8 bases. The trim removed 1 base at V and 8 bases at J, leaving 13 bases unmatched. Per the germline V gene, CDR1 is DFQATT and CDR2 is SNEGSKA (reference sequence). This CDR3 comprises 16 residues. In DNA form, the CDR3 reads TGCAGTGCTAGAGTTGGGCCACTAGCGGAGTGGTATGAGCAGTTCTTC. Protein sequence: CSARVGPLAEWYEQFF.

The V gene is TRBV7-8, the J gene TRBJ2-5; weak D call: TRBD1 (6 bases). Germline V gene data show CDR1 as SGHVS and CDR2 as FQNEAQ. Between the trimmed V and J ends, which lost 6 bases and 3 bases, there was a span of 17 bases. The CDR3 runs to 15 residues. In DNA form, the CDR3 reads TGTGCCAGCAGTACTACTCTGGGGGCAGAAGAGACCCAGTACTTC. It yields the protein CASSTTLGAEETQYF.

The J gene is TRBJ2-7, the V gene TRBV5-5; a possible D gene is TRBD1 (5 bases). Germline V gene lookup returns CDR1 SGHKS and CDR2 YYEKEE (reference sequence). This CDR3 is built from 16 residues. Between the trimmed V and J ends, which lost 1 base and 3 bases, there was a span of 17 bases. CDR3: CASSLIGKGIYYEQYF. The DNA of the CDR3 is TGTGCCAGCAGCTTGATTGGAAAGGGGATTTACTACGAGCAGTACTTC.

Here the CDR3 reads CASSPSPVENTEAFF. The CDR3 DNA reads TGTGCCAGCAGCCCTTCCCCGGTCGAGAACACTGAAGCTTTCTTT. The chain recombines TRBV5-6 with TRBJ1-1; D unresolved. Trimming removed 4 bases at V and 1 base at J, with 14 bases between. CDR1 and CDR2 from the germline V gene are SGHDT and YYEEEE. CDR3 length: 15 amino acids.

The chain has TRBV5-5 and TRBJ2-7; 10 nucleotides match TRBD2. This CDR3 is 14 amino acids long. Per germline, CDR1 SGHKS and CDR2 YYEKEE (reference sequence). With V trimmed by 7 bases and J by 1 base, 5 bases remained unmatched. The CDR3 region is CASGGLALSYEQYF. CDR3 coding DNA: TGTGCCAGCGGGGGACTAGCGCTTTCCTACGAGCAGTACTTC.

The V and J genes are TRBV20-1 and TRBJ2-7, with 7 nucleotides matching TRBD1. In germline, CDR1 is DFQATT, CDR2 SNEGSKA (reference sequence). J lost 0 bases, V lost 6 bases, and 14 bases had no gene match. CDR3 length equals 16 residues. DNA for the CDR3: TGCAGTGCCCCTCCAGGTCCGGGACAGAGCTCCTACGAGCAGTACTTC. Translated, it gives CSAPPGPGQSSYEQYF.

The genes are TRBV5-1 and TRBJ2-5, with D possibly matching TRBD1 (5 bases). Germline CDR1 SGHRS, CDR2 YFSETQ. The V and J ends lost 3 bases and 1 base respectively, with 13 bases between them. The CDR3 is 15 residues long. CDR3 region: CASSSFDSRQETQYF. The CDR3 bases are TGCGCCAGCAGCTCCTTTGACAGTCGCCAAGAGACCCAGTACTTC.